The 9 T cell receptor beta chains presented below share a single source sample, sequenced in a study of T cell responses to AZD1222 COVID-19 vaccine. Measured with immunoSEQ multiplex PCR; TCRdb has only the in-frame clones, and not every one. Of about 160,000 clones detected, roughly 86% appear once; the ten largest clones hold around 5.9%. Here the sequenced sample was peripheral blood, taken on day 0 of AZD1222 vaccination. These receptors were obtained from an adult in good health.

The chain joins TRBV5-1 to TRBJ1-5; maybe TRBD1 (5 bases). The germline CDR1 and CDR2 sequences are SGHRS and YFSETQ. The CDR3 has 15 residues. Deletions cut 0 bases from V and 5 bases from J, with 12 bases between. CDR3 sequence (DNA): TGCGCCAGCAGCTTGGCCTTTGGGACCGATCAGCCCCAGCATTTT. Amino acids: CASSLAFGTDQPQHF. The full variable domain, in which reference TRBV5-1 and TRBJ1-5 provide the parts outside the CDR3, is KAGVTQTPRYLIKTRGQQVTLSCSPISGHRSVSWYQQTPGQGLQFLFEYFSETQRNKGNFPGRFSGRQFSNSRSEMNVSTLELGDSALYLCASSLAFGTDQPQHFGDGTRLSIL.

This sequence joins TRBV12-3 or TRBV12-4 and TRBJ1-1; possibly TRBD1 for D (5 bases). Deletions cut 5 bases from V and 8 bases from J, with 15 bases between. The CDR3 covers 13 residues. This chain's CDR3 is CASSRSTEREAFF. CDR3 nucleotide sequence: TGTGCCAGCAGTCGCTCGACAGAACGCGAAGCTTTCTTT.

CDR3 sequence (DNA): TGCGCCAGCAGCCAAGATCCTCCGTTGCATGAGCAGTTCTTC. Encoded protein: CASSQDPPLHEQFF. The chain recombines TRBV4-1 with TRBJ2-1; no reliable D call. CDR3 length: 14 amino acids. Trimming took off 0 bases at V and 8 bases at J, with 11 bases between the two ends. Germline-derived CDR1 and CDR2 are MGHRA and YSYEKL.

The chain carries TRBV20-1 and TRBJ2-3; 10 nucleotides agree with TRBD2. Looked up from germline, CDR1 is DFQATT and CDR2 is SNEGSKA (reference sequence). The CDR3 sequence is 15 residues long. V gave up 3 bases and J gave up 6 bases; unmatched junction bases: 9. The CDR3 is CSASDPAGGRDTQYF. Written as DNA, the CDR3 is TGCAGTGCTAGTGATCCAGCGGGGGGGCGTGATACGCAGTATTTT.

Regarding this clone: The junction differs from germline at one of its ends, possibly a read error. This rearrangement joins TRBV7-7 to TRBJ2-3; the match to TRBD1 covers 8 bases. The germline gives CDR1 SSHAT, CDR2 FNYEAQ (reference sequence). The CDR3 consists of 16 residues. The CDR3 DNA is TGTGCTAGCAGGACCGCCGGGACAGGTCTCACAGATACGCAGTATTTT. Its protein product is CASRTAGTGLTDTQYF.

The genes are TRBV6-5 and TRBJ1-1; tentative D call: TRBD1 (6 bases). The CDR3 has 14 amino acids. Germline CDR1 and CDR2: MNHEY and SVGAGI. The V gene lost 6 bases and the J gene lost 5 bases, with 16 bases spanning the gap. CDR3 sequence: CASRTRTDKTEAFF. CDR3 bases: TGTGCCAGCAGAACCAGGACAGACAAAACTGAAGCTTTCTTT.

This clone was detected once. This chain joins TRBV13 and TRBJ2-1; 7 bases are a match to TRBD2. Germline CDR1 is PRHDT and CDR2 is FYEKMQ (reference sequence). V shed 3 bases and J 2 bases; nucleotides not matched to a gene: 4. The CDR3 loop spans 15 amino acids. The CDR3 loop is CASSFSGLAYNEQFF. CDR3 coding DNA: TGTGCCAGCAGCTTCTCCGGACTAGCCTACAATGAGCAGTTCTTC.

This clone has only one observation. V usage is TRBV28 and J usage is TRBJ2-2; TRBD2 matches at 7 bases. Germline V gene data show CDR1 as MDHEN and CDR2 as SYDVKM. V was pared by 6 bases and J by 1 base, with 8 bases of the junction left unmatched. This CDR3 contains 16 residues. The CDR3 DNA reads TGTGCCAGCAGGACCCCGGGGAGGGGGAACACCGGGGAGCTGTTTTTT. Residues: CASRTPGRGNTGELFF.

This rearrangement joins TRBV11-2 to TRBJ2-1; 9 nucleotides match TRBD1. The V gene's germline CDR1 is SGHAT and CDR2 FQNNGV. The CDR3 is 15 amino acids. Trimming took 6 bases from V and 4 from J; bases not matched to a gene: 7. The CDR3 nucleotides are TGTGCCAGCAGATTTACCGGGACAGGGTACAATGAGCAGTTCTTC. Translating it yields CASRFTGTGYNEQFF. The full variable domain, completed using reference TRBV11-2 and TRBJ2-1, is EAGVAQSPRYKIIEKRQSVAFWCNPISGHATLYWYQQILGQGPKLLIQFQNNGVVDDSQLPKDRFSAERLKGVDSTLKIQPAKLEDSAVYLCASRFTGTGYNEQFFGPGTRLTVL.